Described below is a single T cell receptor beta chain sequence and its context. What it recognizes is unknown. These data are taken from a study of T cells expressing NK-cell markers. Study at large: Source material for TCR beta repertoires consisted of sorted CD3+CD56+NKG2C+, CD3+CD56+NKG2C- and CD3+CD56-NKG2C+ T cells. Study results and caveats: One observes that, in a handful of donors, these clonotypes were also the leading ones within the CD3+CD56-NKG2C+ fraction. Specificity for HCMV among expanded NKG2C+ T cell clones was not established. The dominant NKG2C+ clonotypes represented about 1.0-7.5% of CD8+ T cells in six or seven donors.

With the 5' RACE reads reprocessed, TCRdb shows one record per CDR3 protein and no DNA. This repertoire includes hundreds of thousands of distinct CDR3 sequences. Germline V CDR1 and CDR2: SGHTA, FQGNSA. This CDR3 region has 15 residues. The material sequenced was blood T cells: a sorted CD56 or NKG2C T cell subset, CD4+ or CD8+ T cells, or bulk PBMC T cells (not recorded which). The receptor comes from a man aged 18-69 years in good health. The genes are TRBV7-2 and TRBJ2-4. The CDR3 sequence is CASSLSWLAKNIQYF.